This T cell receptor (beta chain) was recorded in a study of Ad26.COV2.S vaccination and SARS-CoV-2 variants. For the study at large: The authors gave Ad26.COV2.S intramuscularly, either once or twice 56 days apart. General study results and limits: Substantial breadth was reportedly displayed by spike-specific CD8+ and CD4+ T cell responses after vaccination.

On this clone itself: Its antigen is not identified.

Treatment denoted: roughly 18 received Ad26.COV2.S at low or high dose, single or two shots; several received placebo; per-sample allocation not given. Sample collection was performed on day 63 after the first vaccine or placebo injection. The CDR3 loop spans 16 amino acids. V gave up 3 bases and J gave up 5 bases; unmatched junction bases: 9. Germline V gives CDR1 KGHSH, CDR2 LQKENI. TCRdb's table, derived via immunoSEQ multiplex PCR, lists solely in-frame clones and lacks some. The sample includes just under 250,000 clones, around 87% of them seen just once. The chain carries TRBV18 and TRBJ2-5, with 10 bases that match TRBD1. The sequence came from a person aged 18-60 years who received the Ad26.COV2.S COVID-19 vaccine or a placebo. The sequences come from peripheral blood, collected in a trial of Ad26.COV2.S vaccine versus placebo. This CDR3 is CASSPLSTGGMETQYF. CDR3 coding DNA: TGTGCCAGCTCACCGCTCTCGACAGGGGGCATGGAGACCCAGTACTTC.